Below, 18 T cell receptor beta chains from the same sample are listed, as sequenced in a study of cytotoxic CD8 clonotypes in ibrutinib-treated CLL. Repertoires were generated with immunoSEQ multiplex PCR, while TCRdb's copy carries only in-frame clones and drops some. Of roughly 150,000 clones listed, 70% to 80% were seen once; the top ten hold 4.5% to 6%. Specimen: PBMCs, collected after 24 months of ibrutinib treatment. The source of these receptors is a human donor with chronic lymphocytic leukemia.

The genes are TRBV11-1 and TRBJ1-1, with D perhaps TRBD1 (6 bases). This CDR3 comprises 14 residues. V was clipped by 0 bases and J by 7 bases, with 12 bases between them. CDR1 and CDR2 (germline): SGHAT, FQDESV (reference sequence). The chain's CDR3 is CASSLAGAALEAFF. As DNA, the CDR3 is TGTGCCAGCAGCTTAGCGGGGGCAGCCCTTGAAGCTTTCTTT.

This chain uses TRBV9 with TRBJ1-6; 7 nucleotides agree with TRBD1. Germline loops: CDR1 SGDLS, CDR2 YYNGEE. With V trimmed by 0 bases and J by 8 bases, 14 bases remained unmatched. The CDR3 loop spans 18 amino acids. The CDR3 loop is CASSVGGRGRGVDSPLHF. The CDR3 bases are TGTGCCAGCAGCGTAGGGGGAAGGGGGCGCGGGGTTGATTCACCCCTCCACTTT. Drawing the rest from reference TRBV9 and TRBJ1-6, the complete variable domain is DSGVTQTPKHLITATGQRVTLRCSPRSGDLSVYWYQQSLDQGLQFLIQYYNGEERAKGNILERFSAQQFPDLHSELNLSSLELGDSALYFCASSVGGRGRGVDSPLHFGNGTRLTVT.

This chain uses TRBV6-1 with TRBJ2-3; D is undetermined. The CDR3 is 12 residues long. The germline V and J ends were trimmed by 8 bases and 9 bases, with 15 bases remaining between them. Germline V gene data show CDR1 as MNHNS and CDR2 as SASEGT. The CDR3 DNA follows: TGTGCCAGCGCGTACTGGCCCGGGACGCAGTATTTT. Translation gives CASAYWPGTQYF.

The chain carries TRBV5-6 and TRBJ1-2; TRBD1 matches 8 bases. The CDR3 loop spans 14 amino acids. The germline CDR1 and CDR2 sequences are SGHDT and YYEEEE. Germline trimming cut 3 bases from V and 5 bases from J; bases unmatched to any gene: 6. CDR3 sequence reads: CASSSQDRAYGYTF. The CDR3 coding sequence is TGTGCCAGCAGCTCGCAGGACAGGGCATATGGCTACACCTTC.

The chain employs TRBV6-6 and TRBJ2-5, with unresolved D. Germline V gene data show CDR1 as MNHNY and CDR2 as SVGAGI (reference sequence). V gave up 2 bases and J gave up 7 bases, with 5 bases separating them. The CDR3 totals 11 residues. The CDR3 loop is CASSYQATQYF. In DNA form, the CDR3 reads TGTGCCAGCAGTTACCAGGCGACCCAGTACTTC.

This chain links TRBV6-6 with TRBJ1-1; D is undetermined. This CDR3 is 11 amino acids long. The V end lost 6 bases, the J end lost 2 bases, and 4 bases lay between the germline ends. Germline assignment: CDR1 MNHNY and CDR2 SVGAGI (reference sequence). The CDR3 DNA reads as TGTGCCAGCAGACCTAACACTGAAGCTTTCTTT. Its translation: CASRPNTEAFF.

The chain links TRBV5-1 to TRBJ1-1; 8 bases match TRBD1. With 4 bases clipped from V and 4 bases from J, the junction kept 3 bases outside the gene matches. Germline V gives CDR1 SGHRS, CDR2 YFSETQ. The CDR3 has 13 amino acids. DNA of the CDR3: TGCGCCAGCAGCCCCGGACAGGGCACTGAAGCTTTCTTT. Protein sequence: CASSPGQGTEAFF.

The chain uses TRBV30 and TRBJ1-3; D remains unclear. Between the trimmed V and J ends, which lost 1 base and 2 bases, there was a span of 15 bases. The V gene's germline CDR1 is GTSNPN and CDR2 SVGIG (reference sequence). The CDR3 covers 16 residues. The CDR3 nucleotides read TGTGCCTGGAGTGCCACCGCGGGATTACCTGGAAACACCATATATTTT. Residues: CAWSATAGLPGNTIYF.

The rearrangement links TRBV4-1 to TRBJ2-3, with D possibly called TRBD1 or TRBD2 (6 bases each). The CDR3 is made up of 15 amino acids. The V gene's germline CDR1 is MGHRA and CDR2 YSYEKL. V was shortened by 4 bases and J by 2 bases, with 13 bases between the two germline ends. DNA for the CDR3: TGCGCCAGCAGCCGGGGGGCAGAGGTCACAGATACGCAGTATTTT. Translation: CASSRGAEVTDTQYF.

CDR3 nucleotide sequence: TGTGCCATCAGGTCGACTAGCGAAGAGACCCAGTACTTC. This translates into CAIRSTSEETQYF. The chain uses TRBV10-3 and TRBJ2-5; TRBD2 matches at 8 bases. V was pared by 6 bases and J by 3 bases, with 3 bases of the junction left unmatched. In germline, CDR1 is ENHRY, CDR2 SYGVKD. CDR3 length: 13 residues.

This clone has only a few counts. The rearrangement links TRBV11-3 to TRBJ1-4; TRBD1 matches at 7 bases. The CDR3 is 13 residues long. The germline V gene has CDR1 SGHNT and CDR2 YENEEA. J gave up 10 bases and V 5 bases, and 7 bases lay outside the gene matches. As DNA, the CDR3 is TGTGCCAGCAGCATTGGGCAGGGGGGAAAACTGTTTTTT. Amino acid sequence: CASSIGQGGKLFF.

The DNA for the CDR3 is TGTGCCAGCAGCCCCGGACCAACTAACTATGGCTACACCTTC. Translating it yields CASSPGPTNYGYTF. The chain links TRBV9 to TRBJ1-2; unclear D gene. The CDR3 loop spans 14 amino acids. With 4 bases removed from V and 0 bases from J, the gap between germline ends came to 10 bases. Germline V gene data show CDR1 as SGDLS and CDR2 as YYNGEE.

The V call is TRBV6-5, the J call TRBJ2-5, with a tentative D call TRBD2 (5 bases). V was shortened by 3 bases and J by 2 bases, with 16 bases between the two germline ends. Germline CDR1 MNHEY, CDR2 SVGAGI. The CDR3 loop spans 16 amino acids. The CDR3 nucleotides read TGTGCCAGCAGTTATTCTTTGCGCAGGAGGCAAGAGACCCAGTACTTC. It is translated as CASSYSLRRRQETQYF.

The CDR3 loop reads CASSLVGGSGYEQYF. In nucleotides, the CDR3 is TGTGCCAGCAGCTTAGTGGGCGGGAGTGGGTACGAGCAGTACTTC. The chain employs TRBV13 and TRBJ2-7, with 7 bases fitting TRBD2. J gave up 4 bases and V 1 base, and 7 bases lay outside the gene matches. CDR1 is PRHDT and CDR2 is FYEKMQ in the germline V gene (reference sequence). The CDR3 runs to 15 residues.

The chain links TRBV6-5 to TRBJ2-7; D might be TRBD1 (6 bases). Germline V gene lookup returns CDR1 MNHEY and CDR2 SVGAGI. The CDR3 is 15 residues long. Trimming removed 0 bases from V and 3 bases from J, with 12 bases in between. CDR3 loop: CASSYSSGRGYEQYF. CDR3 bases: TGTGCCAGCAGTTACTCATCGGGCAGGGGCTACGAGCAGTACTTC.

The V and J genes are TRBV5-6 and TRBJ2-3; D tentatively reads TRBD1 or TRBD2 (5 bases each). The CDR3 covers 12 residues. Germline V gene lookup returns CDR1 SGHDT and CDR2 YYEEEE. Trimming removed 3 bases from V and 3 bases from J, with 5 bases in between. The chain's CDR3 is CASSWGTDTQYF. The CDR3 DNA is TGTGCCAGCAGCTGGGGGACAGATACGCAGTATTTT. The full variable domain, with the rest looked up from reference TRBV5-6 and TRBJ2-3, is DAGVTQSPTHLIKTRGQQVTLRCSPKSGHDTVSWYQQALGQGPQFIFQYYEEEERQRGNFPDRFSGHQFPNYSSELNVNALLLGDSALYLCASSWGTDTQYFGPGTRLTVL.

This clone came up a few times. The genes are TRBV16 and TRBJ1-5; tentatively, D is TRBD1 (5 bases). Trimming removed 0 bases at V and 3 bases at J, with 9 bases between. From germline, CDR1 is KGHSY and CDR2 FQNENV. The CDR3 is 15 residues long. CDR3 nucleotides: TGTGCCAGCAGCCAATCAGCAGGGCTCAATCAGCCCCAGCATTTT. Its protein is CASSQSAGLNQPQHF.

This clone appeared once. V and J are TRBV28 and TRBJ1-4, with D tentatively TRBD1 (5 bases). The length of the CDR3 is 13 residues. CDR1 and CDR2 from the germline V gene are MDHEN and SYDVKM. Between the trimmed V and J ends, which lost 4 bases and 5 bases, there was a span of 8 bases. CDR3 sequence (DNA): TGTGCCAGCAGTTGGCAGGGAAATGAAAAACTGTTTTTT. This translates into CASSWQGNEKLFF.